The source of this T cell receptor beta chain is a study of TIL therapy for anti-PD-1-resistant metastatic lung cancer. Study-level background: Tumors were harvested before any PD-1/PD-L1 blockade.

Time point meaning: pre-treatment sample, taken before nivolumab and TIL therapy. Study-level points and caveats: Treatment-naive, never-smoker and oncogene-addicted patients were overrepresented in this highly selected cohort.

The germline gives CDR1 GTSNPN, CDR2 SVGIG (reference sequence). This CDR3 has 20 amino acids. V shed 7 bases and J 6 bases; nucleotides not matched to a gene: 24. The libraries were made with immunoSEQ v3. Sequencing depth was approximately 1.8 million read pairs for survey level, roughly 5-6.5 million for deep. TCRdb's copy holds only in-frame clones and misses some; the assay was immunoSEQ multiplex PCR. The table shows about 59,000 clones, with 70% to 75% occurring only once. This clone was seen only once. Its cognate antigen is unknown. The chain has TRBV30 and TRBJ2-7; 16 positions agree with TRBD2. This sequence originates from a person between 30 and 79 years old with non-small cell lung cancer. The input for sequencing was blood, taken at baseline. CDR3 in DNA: TGTGCCTTGGACAGGGGGCGGGTCGGGACTAGCGGGAGGGCAGGGATCGAGCAGTACTTC. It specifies CALDRGRVGTSGRAGIEQYF.